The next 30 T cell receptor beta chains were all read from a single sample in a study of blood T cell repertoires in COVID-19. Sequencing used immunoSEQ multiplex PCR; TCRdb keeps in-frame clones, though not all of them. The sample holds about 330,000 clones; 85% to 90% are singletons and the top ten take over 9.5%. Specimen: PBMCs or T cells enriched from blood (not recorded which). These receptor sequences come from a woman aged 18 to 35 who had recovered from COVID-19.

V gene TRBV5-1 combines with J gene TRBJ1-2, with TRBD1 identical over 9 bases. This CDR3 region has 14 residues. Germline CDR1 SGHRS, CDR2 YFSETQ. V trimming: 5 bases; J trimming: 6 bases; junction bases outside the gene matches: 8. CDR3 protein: CASRFGTGRDGYTF. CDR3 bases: TGCGCCAGCAGATTCGGGACAGGGAGGGATGGCTACACCTTC.

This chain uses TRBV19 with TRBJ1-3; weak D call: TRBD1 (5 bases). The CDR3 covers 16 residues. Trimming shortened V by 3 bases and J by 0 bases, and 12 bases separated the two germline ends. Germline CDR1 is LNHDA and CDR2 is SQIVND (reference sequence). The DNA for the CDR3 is TGTGCCAGTAGTATTGGCGGGGCAAGCTCTGGAAACACCATATATTTT. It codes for CASSIGGASSGNTIYF.

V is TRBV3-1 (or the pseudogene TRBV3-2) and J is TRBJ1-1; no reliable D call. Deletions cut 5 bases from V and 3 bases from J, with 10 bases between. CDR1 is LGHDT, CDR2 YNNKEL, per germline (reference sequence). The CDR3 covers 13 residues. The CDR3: CASSFLADTEAFF. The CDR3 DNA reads TGTGCCAGCAGCTTCCTAGCGGACACTGAAGCTTTCTTT.

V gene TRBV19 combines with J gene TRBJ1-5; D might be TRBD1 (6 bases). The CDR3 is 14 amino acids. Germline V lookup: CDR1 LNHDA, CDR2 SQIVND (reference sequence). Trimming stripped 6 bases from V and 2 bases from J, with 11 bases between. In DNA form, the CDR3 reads TGTGCCAGTAGCCTGTCAGGGGGCAATCAGCCCCAGCATTTT. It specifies CASSLSGGNQPQHF.

The CDR3 coding sequence is TGTGCCAGCAGCCATGGGACAGACACTGAAGCTTTCTTT. Translation: CASSHGTDTEAFF. The gene calls are TRBV3-1 (or the pseudogene TRBV3-2) and TRBJ1-1; 7 bases align to TRBD1. The germline V gene encodes CDR1 LGHDT and CDR2 YNNKEL (reference sequence). This CDR3 has 13 residues. The trim removed 3 bases at V and 3 bases at J, leaving 1 base unmatched.

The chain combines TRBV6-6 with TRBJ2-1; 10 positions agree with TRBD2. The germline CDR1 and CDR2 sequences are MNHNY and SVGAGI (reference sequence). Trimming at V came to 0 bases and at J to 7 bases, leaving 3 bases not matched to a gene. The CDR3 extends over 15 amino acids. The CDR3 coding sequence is TGTGCCAGCAGTTACTCTCTAGCGGGAGATAATGAGCAGTTCTTC. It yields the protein CASSYSLAGDNEQFF.

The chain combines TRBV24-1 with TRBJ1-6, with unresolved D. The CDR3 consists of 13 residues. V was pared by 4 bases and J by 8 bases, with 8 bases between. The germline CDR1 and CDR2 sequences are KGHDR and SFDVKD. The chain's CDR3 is CATSDLTYSPLHF. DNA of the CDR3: TGTGCCACCAGTGACCTGACATATTCACCCCTCCACTTT.

The CDR3 sequence: CASSLLGQGAGTDTQYF. CDR3 DNA: TGTGCCAGCAGCCTACTCGGACAGGGGGCCGGGACAGATACGCAGTATTTT. J is TRBJ2-3 and V is TRBV11-2, with 11 bases matching TRBD1. Germline trimming cut 5 bases from V and 3 bases from J; bases unmatched to any gene: 10. The CDR3 is 17 residues long. Germline CDR1 reads SGHAT; CDR2 reads FQNNGV.

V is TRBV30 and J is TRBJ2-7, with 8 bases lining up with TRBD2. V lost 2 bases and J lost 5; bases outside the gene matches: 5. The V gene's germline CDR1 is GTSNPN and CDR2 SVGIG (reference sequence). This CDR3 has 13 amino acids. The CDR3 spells CAWSRTSNHEQYF. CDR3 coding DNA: TGTGCCTGGAGTCGGACTAGCAACCACGAGCAGTACTTC.

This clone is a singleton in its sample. The CDR3 protein is CAVRQGLNYGYTF. Here the CDR3 DNA reads TGTGCCGTACGACAGGGACTTAACTATGGCTACACCTTC. The rearrangement uses TRBV28 and TRBJ1-2; 7 bases are a match to TRBD1. The CDR3 extends over 13 amino acids. Germline CDR1 is MDHEN and CDR2 is SYDVKM. J was trimmed by 1 base and V by 11 bases; bases with no gene match: 7.

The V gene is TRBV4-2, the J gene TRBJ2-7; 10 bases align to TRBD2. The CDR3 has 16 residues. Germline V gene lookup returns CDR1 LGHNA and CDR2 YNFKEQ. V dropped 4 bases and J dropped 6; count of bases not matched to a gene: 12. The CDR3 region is CASSPLLGLAGVEQYF. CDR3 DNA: TGTGCCAGCAGCCCTCTCCTCGGTCTAGCGGGAGTCGAGCAGTACTTC.

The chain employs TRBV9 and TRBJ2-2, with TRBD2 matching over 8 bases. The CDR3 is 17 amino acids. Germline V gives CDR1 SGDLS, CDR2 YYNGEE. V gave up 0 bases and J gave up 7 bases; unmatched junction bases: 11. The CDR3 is CASSVALAGGLNGELFF. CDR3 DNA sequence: TGTGCCAGCAGCGTAGCTCTTGCGGGGGGCCTTAACGGGGAGCTGTTTTTT.

The CDR3: CASSIAGELNQPQHF. The CDR3 DNA reads as TGTGCCAGTAGTATAGCAGGGGAGCTTAATCAGCCCCAGCATTTT. The V and J genes are TRBV19 and TRBJ1-5; TRBD1 is a possible D gene (6 bases). Trimming removed 1 base at V and 4 bases at J, with 11 bases between. Germline lookup yields CDR1 LNHDA and CDR2 SQIVND (reference sequence). The CDR3 consists of 15 residues.

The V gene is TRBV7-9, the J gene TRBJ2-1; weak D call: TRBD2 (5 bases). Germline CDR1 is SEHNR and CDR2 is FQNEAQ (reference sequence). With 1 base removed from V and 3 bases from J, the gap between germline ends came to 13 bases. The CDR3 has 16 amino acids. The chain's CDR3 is CASSLGSAAIYNEQFF. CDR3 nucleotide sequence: TGTGCCAGCAGCTTAGGGTCAGCGGCGATCTACAATGAGCAGTTCTTC. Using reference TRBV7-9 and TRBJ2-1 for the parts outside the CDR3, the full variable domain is DTGVSQNPRHKITKRGQNVTFRCDPISEHNRLYWYRQTLGQGPEFLTYFQNEAQLEKSRLLSDRFSAERPKGSFSTLEIQRTEQGDSAMYLCASSLGSAAIYNEQFFGPGTRLTVL.

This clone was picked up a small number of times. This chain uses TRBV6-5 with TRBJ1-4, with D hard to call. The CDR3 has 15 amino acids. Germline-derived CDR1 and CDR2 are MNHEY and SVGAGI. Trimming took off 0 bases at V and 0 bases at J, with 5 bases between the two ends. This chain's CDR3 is CASSYSSATNEKLFF. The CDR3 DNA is TGTGCCAGCAGTTACTCGTCAGCAACTAATGAAAAACTGTTTTTT.

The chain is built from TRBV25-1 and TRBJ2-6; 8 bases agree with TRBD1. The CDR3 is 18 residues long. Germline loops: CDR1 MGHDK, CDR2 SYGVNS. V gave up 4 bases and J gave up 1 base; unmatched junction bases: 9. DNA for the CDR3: TGTGCCAGCAGTGGCGACGGACAGGGTGGGTCTGGGGCCAACGTCCTGACTTTC. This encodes CASSGDGQGGSGANVLTF.

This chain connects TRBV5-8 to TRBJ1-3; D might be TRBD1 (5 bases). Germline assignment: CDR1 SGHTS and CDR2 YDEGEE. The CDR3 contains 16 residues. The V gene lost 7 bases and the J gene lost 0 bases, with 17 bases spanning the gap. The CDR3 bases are TGTGCCAGCCATGGGGGGGGGACCCTCTCTGGAAACACCATATATTTT. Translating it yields CASHGGGTLSGNTIYF. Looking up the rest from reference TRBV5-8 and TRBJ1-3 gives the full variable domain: EAGVTQSPTHLIKTRGQQATLRCSPISGHTSVYWYQQALGLGLQFLLWYDEGEERNRGNFPPRFSGRQFPNYSSELNVNALELEDSALYLCASHGGGTLSGNTIYFGEGSWLTVV.

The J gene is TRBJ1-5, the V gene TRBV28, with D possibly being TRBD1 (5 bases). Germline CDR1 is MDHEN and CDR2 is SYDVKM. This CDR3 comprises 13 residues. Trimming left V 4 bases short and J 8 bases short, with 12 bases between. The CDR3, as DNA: TGTGCCAGCAGTTGGGGGGAGAAGGAGCCCCAGCATTTT. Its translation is CASSWGEKEPQHF.

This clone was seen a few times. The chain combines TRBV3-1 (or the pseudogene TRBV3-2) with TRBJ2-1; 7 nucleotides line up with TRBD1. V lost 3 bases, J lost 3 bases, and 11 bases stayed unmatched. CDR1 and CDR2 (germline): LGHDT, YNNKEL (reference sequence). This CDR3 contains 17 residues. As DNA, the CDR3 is TGTGCCAGCAGCCAGAGAGAGAACAGGGGTCGCTACAATGAGCAGTTCTTC. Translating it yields CASSQRENRGRYNEQFF.

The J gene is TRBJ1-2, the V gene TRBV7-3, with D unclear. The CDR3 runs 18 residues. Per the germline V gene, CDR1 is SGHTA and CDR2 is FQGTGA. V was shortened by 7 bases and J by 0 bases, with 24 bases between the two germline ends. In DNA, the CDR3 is TGTGCCAGCAACTTTTATTGGGCAGATACCCGAGCTAACTATGGCTACACCTTC. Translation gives CASNFYWADTRANYGYTF.

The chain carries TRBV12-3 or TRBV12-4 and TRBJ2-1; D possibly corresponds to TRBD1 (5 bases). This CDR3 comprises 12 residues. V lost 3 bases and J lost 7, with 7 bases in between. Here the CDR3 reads CASSLGQNEQFF. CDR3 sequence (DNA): TGTGCCAGCAGTTTGGGGCAAAATGAGCAGTTCTTC.

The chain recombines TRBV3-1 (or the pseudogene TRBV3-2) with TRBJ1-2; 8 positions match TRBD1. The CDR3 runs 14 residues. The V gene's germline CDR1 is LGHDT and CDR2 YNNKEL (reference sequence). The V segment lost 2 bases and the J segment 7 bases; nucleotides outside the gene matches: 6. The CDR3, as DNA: TGTGCCAGCAGCCAACTCCAGGGGGCGGCTGGCTACACCTTC. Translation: CASSQLQGAAGYTF.

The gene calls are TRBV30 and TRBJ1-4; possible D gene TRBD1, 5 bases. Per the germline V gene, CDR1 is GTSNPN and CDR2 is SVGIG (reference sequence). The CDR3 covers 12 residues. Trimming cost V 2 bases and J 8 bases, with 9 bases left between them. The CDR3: CAWSQGWEKLFF. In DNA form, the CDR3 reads TGTGCCTGGAGTCAGGGTTGGGAAAAACTGTTTTTT.

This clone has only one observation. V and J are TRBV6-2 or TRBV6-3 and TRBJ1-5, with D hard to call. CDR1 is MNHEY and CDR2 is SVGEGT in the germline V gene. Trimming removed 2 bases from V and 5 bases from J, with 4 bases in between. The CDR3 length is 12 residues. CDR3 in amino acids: CASSYPDQPQHF. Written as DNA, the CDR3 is TGTGCCAGCAGTTACCCCGATCAGCCCCAGCATTTT.

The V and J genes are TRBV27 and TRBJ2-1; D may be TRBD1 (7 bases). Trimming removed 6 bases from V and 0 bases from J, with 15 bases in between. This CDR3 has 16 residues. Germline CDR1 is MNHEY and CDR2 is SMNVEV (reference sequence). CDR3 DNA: TGTGCCAGCAGGAACTCAGGGGGGAGCTCCTACAATGAGCAGTTCTTC. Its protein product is CASRNSGGSSYNEQFF.

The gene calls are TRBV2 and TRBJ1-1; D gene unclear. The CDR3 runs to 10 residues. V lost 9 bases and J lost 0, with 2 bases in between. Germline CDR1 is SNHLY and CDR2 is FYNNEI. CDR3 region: CASMNTEAFF. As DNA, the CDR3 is TGTGCCAGTATGAACACTGAAGCTTTCTTT.

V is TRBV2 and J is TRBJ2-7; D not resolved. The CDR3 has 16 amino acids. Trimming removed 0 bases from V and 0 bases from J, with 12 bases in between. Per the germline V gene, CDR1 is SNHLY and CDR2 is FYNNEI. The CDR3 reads CASSEALRSSSYEQYF. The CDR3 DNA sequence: TGTGCCAGCAGTGAAGCGCTTCGGAGTAGCTCCTACGAGCAGTACTTC. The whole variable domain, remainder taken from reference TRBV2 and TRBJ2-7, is EPEVTQTPSHQVTQMGQEVILRCVPISNHLYFYWYRQILGQKVEFLVSFYNNEISEKSEIFDDQFSVERPDGSNFTLKIRSTKLEDSAMYFCASSEALRSSSYEQYFGPGTRLTVT.

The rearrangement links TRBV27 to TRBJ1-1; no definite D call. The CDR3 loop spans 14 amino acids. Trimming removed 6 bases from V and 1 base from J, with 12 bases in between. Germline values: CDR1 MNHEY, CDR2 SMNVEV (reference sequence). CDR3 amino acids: CASRSRGENTEAFF. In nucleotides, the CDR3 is TGTGCCAGCAGATCGAGAGGCGAGAACACTGAAGCTTTCTTT.

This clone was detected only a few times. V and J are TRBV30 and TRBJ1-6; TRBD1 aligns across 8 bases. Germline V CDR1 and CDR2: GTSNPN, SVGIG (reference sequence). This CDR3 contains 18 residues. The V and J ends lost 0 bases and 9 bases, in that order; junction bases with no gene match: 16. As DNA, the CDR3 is TGTGCCTGGAGTGTACAGTTATTCGGCAGGGGGCTTGGTTCACCCCTCCACTTT. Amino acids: CAWSVQLFGRGLGSPLHF.

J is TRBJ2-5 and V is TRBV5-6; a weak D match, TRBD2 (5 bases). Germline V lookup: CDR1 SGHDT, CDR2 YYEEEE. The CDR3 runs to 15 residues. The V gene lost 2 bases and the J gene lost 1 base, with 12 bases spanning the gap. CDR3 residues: CASSFLELAQETQYF. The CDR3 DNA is TGTGCCAGCAGCTTTCTGGAGCTAGCCCAAGAGACCCAGTACTTC.